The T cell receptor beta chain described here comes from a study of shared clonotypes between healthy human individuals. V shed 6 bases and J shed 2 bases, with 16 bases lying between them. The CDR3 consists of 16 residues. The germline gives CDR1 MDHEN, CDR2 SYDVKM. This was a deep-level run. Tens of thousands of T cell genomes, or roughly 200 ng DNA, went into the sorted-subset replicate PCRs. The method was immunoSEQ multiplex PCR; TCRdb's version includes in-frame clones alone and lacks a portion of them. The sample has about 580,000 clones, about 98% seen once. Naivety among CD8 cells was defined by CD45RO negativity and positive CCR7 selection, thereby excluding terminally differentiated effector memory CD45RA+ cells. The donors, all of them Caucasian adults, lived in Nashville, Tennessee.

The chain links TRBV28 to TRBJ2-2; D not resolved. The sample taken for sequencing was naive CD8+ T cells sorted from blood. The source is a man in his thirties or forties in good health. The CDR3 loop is CASSVSGSLNTGELFF. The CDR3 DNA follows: TGTGCCAGCAGCGTATCTGGCAGCCTAAACACCGGGGAGCTGTTTTTT.